Below, 3 T cell receptor beta chains from the same sample are listed, as sequenced in a study of tumor and adjacent non-tumor tissue in lung cancer (dated by TCRdb to between 2017 and 2018). The library came from multiplex PCR. Sequencer: Illumina HiSeq 2500. TCRbeta libraries were built by three rounds of nested PCR using primers (Table S4), following protocols modified from ARM-PCR. The public reads were run again by TCRdb, first through fastp at Q25 and then through MiXCR, and only productive beta chains were kept. Rows are unified per CDR3 protein, each entry keeping the most common DNA and genes. Here the sample has 200,000 to 250,000 distinct CDR3 sequences; about two thirds occur a single time. The ten top clones hold 25% of the sample. Bulk unsorted tissue served as the source for RNA extraction, and RNA quality was assessed using a NanoDrop ND-1000 and an Agilent 2100. Sequencing was performed on lung tumor tissue. The receptors stem from a man aged 60-69 years with non-small cell lung cancer.

Regarding this clonotype: At one boundary the junction diverges from the germline segment, which might be a read error. In DNA, the CDR3 is TGCAGAGTTGATGAGGACAGGGCCACCGGGGAGCTGTTTTTT. Encoded protein: CRVDEDRATGELFF. The gene calls are TRBV29-1 and TRBJ2-2; 8 bases match TRBD1. The CDR3 covers 14 residues. Germline CDR1 and CDR2: SQVTM and ANQGSEA.

This chain joins TRBV12-3 or TRBV12-4 and TRBJ2-2; 13 bases match TRBD2. J was trimmed by 4 bases and V by 6 bases; bases with no gene match: 17. This CDR3 has 20 residues. CDR3: CASSKNPGLAGSLGTGELFF. The CDR3 DNA reads TGTGCCAGCAGCAAAAATCCGGGACTAGCGGGAAGTCTGGGCACCGGGGAGCTGTTTTTT.

Concerning this clonotype itself: A read error may be the cause here, since a much bigger clone is one base away. The rearrangement uses TRBV14 and TRBJ1-4; perhaps TRBD1 as D (6 bases). This CDR3 contains 14 residues. The V gene's germline CDR1 is SGHDN and CDR2 FVKESK. Written as DNA, the CDR3 is TGTGCCAGCAGCCAAGGCAGGGCAGGGGCCGGACTGTCTTTT. Protein product: CASSQGRAGAGLSF.